This is a list of T cell receptor beta chains from one sample in a study of OX40 agonist ivuxolimab in advanced cancers. TCRdb's copy holds only in-frame clones and misses some; the assay was immunoSEQ multiplex PCR. The sample has tens of thousands of clones, about 89% seen once. The sample in question was CD4+ or CD8+ T cells sorted from blood, obtained in a trial of the OX40 agonist ivuxolimab. The receptors here all came from an adult with an advanced solid tumor such as melanoma, head and neck, liver or kidney cancer. Both conserved end residues are part of each CDR3. Each record gives: clone size, J gene, D gene, V gene, CDR3 protein, CDR3 DNA. The D gene is left open where the match is weak. Not every row has a clone size; where given, it reads once, few, many or a size class.

NA TRBJ1-5 TRBD1 TRBV6-5 CASREGAYQPQHF TGTGCCAGCAGAGAGGGGGCGTATCAGCCCCAGCATTTT
NA TRBJ2-1 TRBD2 TRBV5-1 CASTLYTSGDANEQFF TGCGCCAGCACCTTGTATACTAGCGGAGACGCCAATGAGCAGTTCTTC
once TRBJ1-2 NA TRBV28 CASSSSSGYTF TGTGCCAGCAGTTCCTCGAGTGGCTACACCTTC
NA TRBJ2-5 TRBD2 TRBV29-1 CSVGYSGSGETQYF TGCAGCGTCGGCTATAGCGGGAGCGGGGAGACCCAGTACTTC
NA TRBJ1-1 NA TRBV5-5 CASSLELLMNTEAFF TGTGCCAGCAGCTTGGAGTTGTTAATGAACACTGAAGCTTTCTTT
NA TRBJ1-4 NA TRBV9 CASSVGGRPNEKLFF TGTGCCAGCAGCGTAGGGGGCAGACCTAATGAAAAACTGTTTTTT
NA TRBJ1-3 TRBD1 TRBV4-3 CASSQVWQGAIPGNTIYF TGCGCCAGCAGCCAAGTATGGCAGGGGGCTATTCCTGGAAACACCATATATTTT
NA TRBJ1-2 NA TRBV5-8 CASRDSGQFYGYTF TGTGCCAGCCGCGATTCAGGACAGTTCTATGGCTACACCTTC
few TRBJ2-3 NA TRBV18 CASSPPGFTQYF TGTGCCAGCTCACCCCCTGGGTTTACGCAGTATTTT
NA TRBJ2-1 NA TRBV2 CASRDATSGNEQFF TGTGCCAGCAGGGACGCGACTAGTGGCAATGAGCAGTTCTTC
NA TRBJ2-7 TRBD2 TRBV10-3 CAISDRGSGINYEQYF TGTGCCATCAGTGATCGAGGTAGCGGGATCAATTACGAGCAGTACTTC
NA TRBJ2-1 NA TRBV2 CASRPTVGGTYNEQFF TGTGCCAGCAGACCAACCGTGGGGGGAACCTACAATGAGCAGTTCTTC
NA TRBJ2-3 TRBD1 TRBV7-9 CASSGRTGGLADTQYF TGTGCCAGCAGCGGCAGGACAGGGGGCCTAGCAGATACGCAGTATTTT
NA TRBJ2-2 NA TRBV28 CASSYRGLSTGELFF TGTGCCAGCAGTTACAGGGGACTGTCCACCGGGGAGCTGTTTTTT
NA TRBJ1-2 TRBD1 TRBV6-5 CASSPTGQGSGYTF TGTGCCAGCAGCCCAACCGGACAGGGAAGCGGCTACACCTTC
NA TRBJ1-1 NA TRBV5-4 CASTPGGGTEAFF TGTGCCAGCACCCCGGGGGGGGGCACTGAAGCTTTCTTT
NA TRBJ1-2 NA TRBV7-9 CASSLGVAGGYTF TGTGCCAGCAGCCTCGGGGTAGCTGGCGGCTACACCTTC
NA TRBJ1-5 NA TRBV7-9 CASSPGGIPDQPQHF TGTGCCAGCAGCCCCGGAGGGATCCCCGATCAGCCCCAGCATTTT
once TRBJ2-3 NA TRBV5-4 CASSSSYSYTDTQYF TGTGCCAGCAGCTCGTCCTACTCGTACACAGATACGCAGTATTTT
NA TRBJ2-7 NA TRBV29-1 CSVAIHELRYEQYF TGCAGCGTTGCAATCCACGAACTCCGTTACGAGCAGTACTTC
NA TRBJ2-5 TRBD2 TRBV4-1 CASSQVTTSGDLRTQYF TGCGCCAGCAGCCAAGTCACCACTAGCGGAGACTTACGGACCCAGTACTTC
NA TRBJ1-5 NA TRBV27 CASSPHPHQPQHF TGTGCCAGCAGTCCTCACCCGCATCAGCCCCAGCATTTT